Following are 12 T cell receptor beta chains from one sample sequenced in a study of cytomegalovirus exposure and HLA in healthy donors. This PCR relied on a set of 60 Vbeta primers and 13 Jbeta primers. Using immunoSEQ multiplex PCR, the repertoire was profiled, and TCRdb retains in-frame clones only, with some absent. The sample carries about 120,000 clones, more than 60% recorded once. Source material: PBMCs. The source is a woman between 45 and 60 years old in good health and CMV-seropositive.

This sequence joins TRBV27 and TRBJ1-2, with 7 positions matching TRBD1. With V trimmed by 5 bases and J by 5 bases, 11 bases remained unmatched. CDR1 is MNHEY and CDR2 is SMNVEV in the germline V gene (reference sequence). This CDR3 comprises 15 residues. CDR3 protein: CASSPPGQRRYGYTF. Written as DNA, the CDR3 is TGTGCCAGCAGTCCCCCGGGACAGCGCCGGTATGGCTACACCTTC.

The rearrangement links TRBV5-1 to TRBJ2-7, with TRBD1 matching over 12 bases. CDR3 length: 18 residues. Germline lookup yields CDR1 SGHRS and CDR2 YFSETQ. Germline trimming cut 0 bases from V and 3 bases from J; bases unmatched to any gene: 10. CDR3 sequence reads: CASSLAPGGTGGVYEQYF. CDR3 nucleotides: TGCGCCAGCAGCTTGGCCCCGGGGGGGACAGGGGGCGTCTACGAGCAGTACTTC.

On this clone: This may come from a read error, since a much larger clone is one base off. Other DNA sequences from this sample encode an identical CDR3 as well. The chain has TRBV5-6 and TRBJ2-7; D may be TRBD2 (6 bases). CDR3 length equals 13 residues. Deletions cut 4 bases from V and 7 bases from J, with 15 bases between. Germline V gene sequence: CDR1 SGHDT, CDR2 YYEEEE. For the CDR3, the DNA is TGTGCCAGCAGCCTTCTAGGCGGGGTTGAGCAGTACTTC. Protein: CASSLLGGVEQYF.

The chain carries TRBV7-3 and TRBJ2-3, with TRBD2 identical over 16 bases. V shed 4 bases, J shed 1 base, and the junction held 5 bases outside the gene matches. This CDR3 region has 18 residues. Germline CDR1 SGHTA, CDR2 FQGTGA. The CDR3 DNA reads as TGTGCCAGCAGCTACTCCGGGACTAGCGGGAGGGGCACAGATACGCAGTATTTT. Translation: CASSYSGTSGRGTDTQYF.

This sequence joins TRBV20-1 and TRBJ1-2; the D gene is possibly TRBD1 (5 bases). The germline CDR1 and CDR2 sequences are DFQATT and SNEGSKA (reference sequence). V was clipped by 3 bases and J by 8 bases, with 10 bases between them. This CDR3 has 11 residues. The DNA of the CDR3 is TGCAGTGCTAGGCAGGGCACCGGCTACACCTTC. Its protein product is CSARQGTGYTF.

The chain employs TRBV5-1 and TRBJ2-2; TRBD1 agrees at 8 bases. CDR3 size: 19 residues. Germline V lookup: CDR1 SGHRS, CDR2 YFSETQ. After removal of 1 base from V and 1 base from J, the junction contained 12 bases not matched to a gene. The CDR3 DNA sequence: TGCGCCAGCAGCTTGTCGGCAGGGGGCCGACTATTGAACACCGGGGAGCTGTTTTTT. Amino acids: CASSLSAGGRLLNTGELFF. Filled out from reference TRBV5-1 and TRBJ2-2, the complete variable domain reads KAGVTQTPRYLIKTRGQQVTLSCSPISGHRSVSWYQQTPGQGLQFLFEYFSETQRNKGNFPGRFSGRQFSNSRSEMNVSTLELGDSALYLCASSLSAGGRLLNTGELFFGEGSRLTVL.

V gene TRBV5-1 combines with J gene TRBJ2-1; TRBD2 aligns across 8 bases. The germline gives CDR1 SGHRS, CDR2 YFSETQ. The CDR3 extends over 17 amino acids. The junction had 17 bases not matched to a gene; V was cut back by 5 bases and J by 7 bases. CDR3 nucleotides: TGCGCCAGCAGTCTCTGGAGAGGGAGCGGGAGAGGAAATGAGCAGTTCTTC. This codes for CASSLWRGSGRGNEQFF.

The chain is built from TRBV19 and TRBJ2-4; D gene uncertain. V was clipped by 6 bases and J by 0 bases, with 18 bases between them. CDR1 and CDR2 (germline): LNHDA, SQIVND (reference sequence). CDR3 length: 17 residues. The CDR3 reads CASRCPTEYIAKNIQYF. CDR3 in DNA: TGTGCCAGTAGGTGCCCTACAGAGTATATAGCCAAAAACATTCAGTACTTC.

This chain uses TRBV6-5 with TRBJ2-5; 7 bases match TRBD1. CDR3 length: 14 residues. The germline V gene has CDR1 MNHEY and CDR2 SVGAGI. With V trimmed by 6 bases and J by 5 bases, 9 bases remained unmatched. The CDR3 DNA follows: TGTGCCAGCAGAAAGACAGGGTTTGGTGAGACCCAGTACTTC. This gives the protein CASRKTGFGETQYF.

The chain combines TRBV27 with TRBJ1-5, with a tentative D call TRBD1 (6 bases). Germline values: CDR1 MNHEY, CDR2 SMNVEV (reference sequence). This CDR3 is 14 amino acids long. Trimming removed 5 bases at V and 6 bases at J, with 14 bases between. As DNA, the CDR3 is TGTGCCAGCAGTCCACAGGGTGGAAGTCAGCCCCAGCATTTT. This gives the protein CASSPQGGSQPQHF.

The chain carries TRBV10-2 and TRBJ2-7, with 11 bases identical to TRBD1. This CDR3 is built from 14 residues. After removal of 9 bases from V and 3 bases from J, the junction contained 7 bases not matched to a gene. The germline V gene encodes CDR1 WSHSY and CDR2 SAAADI. In DNA form, the CDR3 reads TGCGCCAGTCAATTTGGGACAGGGGGCTACGAGCAGTACTTC. It is translated as CASQFGTGGYEQYF.

V gene TRBV30 combines with J gene TRBJ1-5; D is unclear. Trimming took off 2 bases at V and 0 bases at J, with 14 bases between the two ends. CDR3 length equals 16 residues. CDR1 is GTSNPN, CDR2 SVGIG, per germline (reference sequence). In DNA, the CDR3 is TGTGCCTGGAGTAGAACAGAGTCCTATAGCAATCAGCCCCAGCATTTT. Residues: CAWSRTESYSNQPQHF.